Listed here is a single TCR beta chain. These data belong to a study of blood T cell repertoires in COVID-19. Study-level information: The origin of the acute and convalescent COVID-19 samples was the United States, Italy and Spain. T cells, B-cell-depleted T cells, or PBMCs supplied cDNA or gDNA.

Original data processing: Researchers report that nucleated cell counts were estimated from reference gene primer amplification. Clones were read by immunoSEQ multiplex PCR, and TCRdb kept only the in-frame ones, dropping some. Clone size and the V and J calls come from that table; the DNA yielded D and trimming. The sample carries roughly 140,000 clones, 84% recorded once. This TCR was sampled from an elderly woman in a cohort sampled during active or convalescent COVID-19. The specimen was peripheral blood.

CDR3 sequence: CASSSRRYNEQFF. The CDR3 DNA sequence: TGTGCCAGCAGCTCCCGGAGGTACAATGAGCAGTTCTTC. J is TRBJ2-1 and V is TRBV7-3; maybe TRBD2 (5 bases). The germline V gene has CDR1 SGHTA and CDR2 FQGTGA. Trimming took off 4 bases at V and 4 bases at J, with 8 bases between the two ends. The CDR3 length is 13 residues.